A single T cell receptor (beta chain) is shown here with its context. Antigen specificity is unknown. This specimen comes from a study of cytomegalovirus exposure and HLA in healthy donors. Study-wide results and caveats: Later analysis associated a missense DCLRE1C variant with TCR beta V- and J-gene trimming. About 87% or about 30% of the time was how often most TCR beta V segments were productive, according to an earlier analysis. When a later analysis compared HLA-associated TCR beta chains with equally common others, the HLA-associated chains turned out to be more clonally expanded and to have lower generation probabilities. Links to common viral pathogens appeared, in a later analysis, for several of the most significant clusters.

Germline CDR1 is SGHNT and CDR2 is YYREEE (reference sequence). V shed 4 bases, J shed 2 bases, and the junction held 11 bases outside the gene matches. This CDR3 comprises 19 residues. The PCR employed 60 Vbeta primers together with 13 Jbeta primers. Sequencing was performed with immunoSEQ multiplex PCR; in TCRdb, only in-frame clones are kept and a portion is missing. The table shows 200,000 to 300,000 clones, with 80% to 90% occurring only once. The chain carries TRBV5-4 and TRBJ2-1; 14 nucleotides agree with TRBD2. Input material: PBMCs. The sequence came from a girl aged 2 to 9 in good health and CMV-seronegative. The CDR3 region is CASSGTSGREVGPYNEQFF. CDR3 nucleotides: TGTGCCAGCAGCGGGACTAGCGGGAGAGAGGTCGGGCCCTACAATGAGCAGTTCTTC.